The T cell receptor beta chain under discussion was sequenced for a study of T cell repertoires in cytomegalovirus infection (dated by TCRdb to about 2019). A note on the overall study: Donor HLA type was relevant to the analysis, because carriage of CMV infection together with the matching HLA type was indicated by public TCR beta signatures.

Reads for this sample came from an Illumina HiSeq 1500. The public reads were quality trimmed at Q25 with fastp and then assembled into clones with MiXCR by TCRdb, keeping productive beta chains. Each entry merges the rows of one CDR3 protein and shows their most common DNA and genes. The sample table contains 150,000 to 200,000 distinct CDR3 sequences; only one count was recorded for about 21% of them. 2.5% to 3% of the sample belongs to the ten largest clones. The CDR3 covers 14 residues, taking in both the cysteine and the phenylalanine. The kept DNA is CDR3 alone, 42 bases in frame from the first base. A distance of 10 bases separates the germline ends of V and J, which lose 3 bases and 7 bases respectively. What the authors observed across the whole study: In both this cohort and an independent approximately 350-donor cohort, the cumulative frequency of public TCR beta family members distinguished carriers of CMV infection plus the relevant HLA type. The ex vivo response was dominated by HLA-C-restricted CMV-specific TCR beta clonotypes, which also provided the single most frequent clonotype in two of eight donors.

As concerns this clonotype: No antigen is known for it. Within one base of it there is no much larger clone, and no base qualities were kept.

Sequences were obtained from PBMCs. The sequence was obtained from a human donor in good health (CMV status not recorded). Some clones in this sample may be carry-over from other donors' samples. The chain is encoded by TRBV12-3 or TRBV12-4 joined to TRBJ1-6; a confident D gene designation cannot be given. DNA sequence: TGTGCCAGCAGTTTGTCCGGCGCAAATTCACCCCTCCACTTT. This gives the protein CASSLSGANSPLHF.